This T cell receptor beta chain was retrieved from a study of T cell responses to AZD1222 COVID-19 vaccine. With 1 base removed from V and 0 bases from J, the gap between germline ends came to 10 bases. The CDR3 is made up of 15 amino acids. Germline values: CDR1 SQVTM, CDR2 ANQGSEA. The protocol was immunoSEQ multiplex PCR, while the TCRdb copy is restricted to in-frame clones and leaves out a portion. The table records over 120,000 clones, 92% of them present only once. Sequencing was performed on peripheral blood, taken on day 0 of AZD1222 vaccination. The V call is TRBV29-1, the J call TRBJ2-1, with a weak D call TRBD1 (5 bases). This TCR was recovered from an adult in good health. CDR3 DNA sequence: TGCAGCGTTGAAGTGGGGCGGTACTCCTACAATGAGCAGTTCTTC. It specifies CSVEVGRYSYNEQFF.